A single sample gave rise to the 4 T cell receptor beta chains below, sequenced in a study of neurological immune-mediated disorders. TCRdb analysed the 5' RACE reads with MiXCR anew, one entry per CDR3 protein. The sample contains under 80,000 distinct CDR3 sequences, under 5.5% of which appear only once. Sequenced material: PBMCs. The receptors were gathered from a woman in her forties or fifties with multiple sclerosis.

This clonotype was seen at least ten times. The gene calls are TRBV5-6 and TRBJ2-3; D may match TRBD1 or TRBD2 (5 bases each). Germline V CDR1 and CDR2: SGHDT, YYEEEE. Between the trimmed V and J ends, which lost 0 bases and 2 bases, there was a span of 10 bases. The CDR3 covers 15 residues. The chain's CDR3 is CASSLAGRNTDTQYF. For the CDR3, the DNA is TGTGCCAGCAGCTTGGCGGGGCGGAACACAGATACGCAGTATTTT.

This chain links TRBV10-3 with TRBJ2-3; TRBD2 is a possible D gene (7 bases). Trimming removed 5 bases from V and 6 bases from J, with 12 bases in between. The CDR3 spans 13 residues. CDR1 and CDR2 from the germline V gene are ENHRY and SYGVKD. The CDR3 loop is CAISLGGLDTQYF. CDR3 nucleotides: TGTGCCATCAGTCTCGGGGGGCTTGATACGCAGTATTTT.

This clonotype has a handful of counts. This chain connects TRBV6-2 or TRBV6-3 to TRBJ2-1, with no clear D. The V end was cut by 0 bases, the J end by 14 bases, with 14 bases between. The CDR3 has 13 residues. Per germline, CDR1 MNHEY and CDR2 SVGEGT. CDR3 nucleotide sequence: TGTGCCAGCAGTTACTCAGAGACCATCTTGGAGTTCTTC. It translates to CASSYSETILEFF.

In this sample, this clonotype turned up many times. CDR3 DNA: TGTGCCAGCAGACGGACTAGCGGGGCCATCACAGATACGCAGTATTTT. Amino acids: CASRRTSGAITDTQYF. The chain joins TRBV12-3 or TRBV12-4 to TRBJ2-3; 12 bases map to TRBD2. V lost 6 bases and J lost 2; bases outside the gene matches: 6. The CDR3 is made up of 16 amino acids.